The T cell receptor beta chain under discussion was sequenced for a study of T cell responses to AZD1222 COVID-19 vaccine. Study as a whole: Analysis merged second doses at about 4 or about 12 weeks. Study-level points and caveats: Repertoire sampling occurred only after the peak T cell response. Baseline antibody screening turned up just a handful of seropositive AZD1222 recipients. Clonal diversity may have been underestimated, and the donors were mostly white British, with more females than males.

Data came from immunoSEQ multiplex PCR; TCRdb stores just in-frame clones and leaves some out. The repertoire holds some 150,000 clones, with more than 70% as singletons. Turning to this clone: Its cognate antigen is unknown.

There are 16 residues in the CDR3. CDR1 is SGHRS and CDR2 is YFSETQ in the germline V gene. With V trimmed by 3 bases and J by 5 bases, 10 bases remained unmatched. The chain is built from TRBV5-1 and TRBJ2-5, with 10 positions matching TRBD1. The clonotype comes from an adult in good health. The sample in question was peripheral blood, obtained on day 0 of AZD1222 vaccination. The chain's CDR3 is CASSSSTGGGMETQYF. The CDR3 DNA is TGCGCCAGCAGCTCATCGACAGGGGGCGGAATGGAGACCCAGTACTTC. The entire variable domain, with the rest obtained from reference TRBV5-1 and TRBJ2-5, is as follows: KAGVTQTPRYLIKTRGQQVTLSCSPISGHRSVSWYQQTPGQGLQFLFEYFSETQRNKGNFPGRFSGRQFSNSRSEMNVSTLELGDSALYLCASSSSTGGGMETQYFGPGTRLLVL.